Following are 14 T cell receptor beta chains from one sample sequenced in a study of T cell changes during pregnancy in multiple sclerosis. Method: immunoSEQ multiplex PCR; TCRdb's copy keeps in-frame clones and lacks some. The sample includes some 17,000 clones, roughly 83% seen only once; the top ten take 15% to 20%. Source: CD8+ T cells from peripheral blood mononuclear cells, taken in the third trimester of pregnancy. All receptors derive from a female donor in good health, enrolled as a control in a pregnancy study.

This clone was detected only once. V usage is TRBV11-2 and J usage is TRBJ1-1; D possibly corresponds to TRBD1 (6 bases). V gave up 5 bases and J gave up 10 bases, with 17 bases separating them. Germline V gene lookup returns CDR1 SGHAT and CDR2 FQNNGV. The CDR3 totals 13 residues. For the CDR3, the DNA is TGTGCCAGCAGCCTCGGGGGGGCAGCGGTAGCTTTCTTT. Protein sequence: CASSLGGAAVAFF.

The chain employs TRBV7-9 and TRBJ1-2; TRBD1 aligns across 10 bases. V was clipped by 1 base and J by 2 bases; unmatched bases: 1. This CDR3 contains 15 residues. In germline, CDR1 is SEHNR, CDR2 FQNEAQ (reference sequence). The CDR3 reads CASSLEDRGNYGYTF. The CDR3 DNA is TGTGCCAGCAGCTTAGAGGACAGGGGGAACTATGGCTACACCTTC. The full variable domain, completed using reference TRBV7-9 and TRBJ1-2, is DTGVSQNPRHKITKRGQNVTFRCDPISEHNRLYWYRQTLGQGPEFLTYFQNEAQLEKSRLLSDRFSAERPKGSFSTLEIQRTEQGDSAMYLCASSLEDRGNYGYTFGSGTRLTVV.

The chain employs TRBV19 and TRBJ1-2; 11 nucleotides align to TRBD1. The CDR3 contains 15 residues. CDR1 LNHDA and CDR2 SQIVND come from the germline V gene (reference sequence). J gave up 3 bases and V 6 bases, and 6 bases lay outside the gene matches. CDR3 loop: CASSPGQGAYYGYTF. CDR3 nucleotide sequence: TGTGCCAGTAGCCCCGGACAGGGGGCTTACTATGGCTACACCTTC.

The chain employs TRBV27 and TRBJ1-2, with D maybe TRBD1 (5 bases). The CDR3 covers 14 residues. Trimming took 4 bases from V and 4 from J, leaving 13 bases between them. Germline V lookup: CDR1 MNHEY, CDR2 SMNVEV (reference sequence). The chain's CDR3 is CASSSGESGYGYTF. CDR3 DNA: TGTGCCAGCAGTTCGGGGGAATCGGGCTATGGCTACACCTTC.

The chain has TRBV6-5 and TRBJ2-7; perhaps TRBD1 as D (6 bases). The CDR3 spans 14 residues. CDR1 and CDR2 from the germline V gene are MNHEY and SVGAGI. Trimming stripped 0 bases from V and 5 bases from J, with 11 bases between. The CDR3 nucleotides are TGTGCCAGCAGTTACTCCCTCAACAGGGACGAGCAGTACTTC. This codes for CASSYSLNRDEQYF.

This clone was recorded once. CDR3 nucleotide sequence: TGCGCCAGCAGCCAAGGGAGGTTTCTGGGTTCACCCCTCCACTTT. This encodes CASSQGRFLGSPLHF. The chain uses TRBV4-1 and TRBJ1-6; D gene uncertain. Germline assignment: CDR1 MGHRA and CDR2 YSYEKL. The V gene lost 1 base and the J gene lost 9 bases, with 13 bases spanning the gap. This CDR3 has 15 residues.

CDR3 coding DNA: TGTGCCTGGAGTGTACGCGGGGGGTGGTTGTATGAGCAGTTCTTC. It is translated as CAWSVRGGWLYEQFF. The chain employs TRBV30 and TRBJ2-1; TRBD2 matches at 8 bases. Per the germline V gene, CDR1 is GTSNPN and CDR2 is SVGIG (reference sequence). V shed 0 bases and J 8 bases; nucleotides not matched to a gene: 9. This CDR3 contains 15 residues.

The rearrangement joins TRBV29-1 to TRBJ2-1; weak D call: TRBD2 (6 bases). Germline lookup yields CDR1 SQVTM and CDR2 ANQGSEA. This CDR3 comprises 13 residues. The V end lost 4 bases, the J end lost 4 bases, and 11 bases lay between the germline ends. CDR3 sequence reads: CSVVGLIYNEQFF. CDR3 sequence (DNA): TGCAGCGTTGTGGGACTCATATACAATGAGCAGTTCTTC.

The chain uses TRBV11-3 and TRBJ2-7; 10 bases map to TRBD2. Per the germline V gene, CDR1 is SGHNT and CDR2 is YENEEA. The CDR3 runs to 16 residues. The ends lost 0 bases at V and 1 base at J; junction bases unmatched: 3. The chain's CDR3 is CASSLELAGVSYEQYF. CDR3 nucleotide sequence: TGTGCCAGCAGCTTAGAGCTAGCGGGGGTATCCTACGAGCAGTACTTC.

This clone was detected a few times. The J gene is TRBJ1-1, the V gene TRBV7-9, with a possible D match to TRBD1 (5 bases). The germline CDR1 and CDR2 sequences are SEHNR and FQNEAQ (reference sequence). V was pared by 5 bases and J by 3 bases, with 10 bases between. The CDR3 totals 13 residues. This chain's CDR3 is CASSPAGYTEAFF. CDR3 nucleotide sequence: TGTGCCAGCAGCCCGGCAGGGTACACTGAAGCTTTCTTT.

The V gene is TRBV4-3, the J gene TRBJ2-2; perhaps TRBD1 as D (6 bases). CDR1 LGHNA and CDR2 YSLEER come from the germline V gene. CDR3 length equals 17 residues. V was trimmed by 2 bases and J by 2 bases, leaving 15 bases between them. CDR3 bases: TGCGCCAGCAGCCAACCCGCCGGGACACCAAACACCGGGGAGCTGTTTTTT. It specifies CASSQPAGTPNTGELFF.

The J gene is TRBJ1-1, the V gene TRBV9; D is unclear. CDR1 and CDR2 from the germline V gene are SGDLS and YYNGEE. Trimming removed 2 bases at V and 6 bases at J, with 11 bases between. The CDR3 consists of 13 residues. The chain's CDR3 is CASSVSGGAEAFF. CDR3 DNA sequence: TGTGCCAGCAGCGTGTCGGGTGGCGCTGAAGCTTTCTTT.

V is TRBV5-6 and J is TRBJ1-3, with D possibly TRBD1 on 6 matching bases. The CDR3 totals 13 residues. CDR1 is SGHDT, CDR2 YYEEEE, per germline. V shed 3 bases and J shed 2 bases, with 6 bases lying between them. CDR3 amino acids: CASSSGAGNTIYF. In nucleotides, the CDR3 is TGTGCCAGCAGCTCAGGGGCTGGAAACACCATATATTTT.

The gene calls are TRBV15 and TRBJ1-5, with 7 bases aligning to TRBD1. The CDR3 contains 12 residues. The germline gives CDR1 LNHNV, CDR2 YYDKDF (reference sequence). V gave up 8 bases and J gave up 3 bases; unmatched junction bases: 1. CDR3 sequence (DNA): TGTGCCACCCAGGGGGACAATCAGCCCCAGCATTTT. It specifies CATQGDNQPQHF. The whole variable domain, filled in from reference TRBV15 and TRBJ1-5, reads DAMVIQNPRYQVTQFGKPVTLSCSQTLNHNVMYWYQQKSSQAPKLLFHYYDKDFNNEADTPDNFQSRRPNTSFCFLDIRSPGLGDTAMYLCATQGDNQPQHFGDGTRLSIL.